These 5 T cell receptor beta chains originate from one sample sequenced in a study of Ad26.COV2.S vaccination and SARS-CoV-2 variants. Treatment noted: roughly 19 received Ad26.COV2.S at low or high dose, single or two shots; about 5 received placebo; per-sample allocation not given. Repertoires come from day 63 after the first vaccine or placebo injection. Repertoires were generated with immunoSEQ multiplex PCR, while TCRdb's copy carries only in-frame clones and drops some. This table has 350,000 to 450,000 clones, around four fifths appearing once. The sequenced sample was peripheral blood, obtained in a trial of Ad26.COV2.S vaccine versus placebo. These receptors originate from a person aged 18-60 years who received the Ad26.COV2.S COVID-19 vaccine or a placebo.

The V and J genes are TRBV11-3 and TRBJ2-3; D gene uncertain. This CDR3 is 14 amino acids long. Germline V gene sequence: CDR1 SGHNT, CDR2 YENEEA. V shed 3 bases and J shed 4 bases, with 11 bases lying between them. CDR3 sequence: CASSFGISSDTQYF. CDR3 nucleotide sequence: TGTGCCAGCAGCTTTGGCATAAGTTCAGATACGCAGTATTTT.

This clone was observed a single time. The rearrangement uses TRBV5-6 and TRBJ1-6; the D gene is possibly TRBD1 (5 bases). Germline CDR1 and CDR2: SGHDT and YYEEEE. Trimming pared 3 bases from V and 7 bases from J, leaving 11 bases between. The CDR3 spans 14 residues. DNA of the CDR3: TGTGCCAGCAGCTCTGGGACGGAAAATTCACCCCTCCACTTT. Its protein is CASSSGTENSPLHF. The full variable domain, with the rest looked up from reference TRBV5-6 and TRBJ1-6, is DAGVTQSPTHLIKTRGQQVTLRCSPKSGHDTVSWYQQALGQGPQFIFQYYEEEERQRGNFPDRFSGHQFPNYSSELNVNALLLGDSALYLCASSSGTENSPLHFGNGTRLTVT.

The chain carries TRBV4-2 and TRBJ1-1, with a weak D call TRBD1 (6 bases). Germline V CDR1 and CDR2: LGHNA, YNFKEQ. Trimming pared 4 bases from V and 4 bases from J, leaving 16 bases between. The CDR3 covers 15 residues. CDR3 in DNA: TGTGCCAGCAGCCGGAGGGATACAGGGTTCACTGAAGCTTTCTTT. Translating it yields CASSRRDTGFTEAFF.

The chain joins TRBV18 to TRBJ2-5, with a possible D match to TRBD1 (6 bases). The CDR3 loop spans 15 amino acids. V dropped 3 bases and J dropped 2 bases, with 13 bases sitting between them. Germline CDR1 is KGHSH and CDR2 is LQKENI. CDR3 sequence: CASSPLSGTQETQYF. The DNA for the CDR3 is TGTGCCAGCTCACCCCTGTCCGGGACACAAGAGACCCAGTACTTC. The whole variable domain, filled in from reference TRBV18 and TRBJ2-5, reads NAGVMQNPRHLVRRRGQEARLRCSPMKGHSHVYWYRQLPEEGLKFMVYLQKENIIDESGMPKERFSAEFPKEGPSILRIQQVVRGDSAAYFCASSPLSGTQETQYFGPGTRLLVL.

The rearrangement links TRBV20-1 to TRBJ1-1; D not resolved. There are 11 residues in the CDR3. Between the trimmed V and J ends, which lost 4 bases and 4 bases, there was a span of 7 bases. The germline V gene has CDR1 DFQATT and CDR2 SNEGSKA (reference sequence). The chain's CDR3 is CSAITPTEAFF. The CDR3 DNA reads as TGCAGTGCTATTACCCCCACTGAAGCTTTCTTT.